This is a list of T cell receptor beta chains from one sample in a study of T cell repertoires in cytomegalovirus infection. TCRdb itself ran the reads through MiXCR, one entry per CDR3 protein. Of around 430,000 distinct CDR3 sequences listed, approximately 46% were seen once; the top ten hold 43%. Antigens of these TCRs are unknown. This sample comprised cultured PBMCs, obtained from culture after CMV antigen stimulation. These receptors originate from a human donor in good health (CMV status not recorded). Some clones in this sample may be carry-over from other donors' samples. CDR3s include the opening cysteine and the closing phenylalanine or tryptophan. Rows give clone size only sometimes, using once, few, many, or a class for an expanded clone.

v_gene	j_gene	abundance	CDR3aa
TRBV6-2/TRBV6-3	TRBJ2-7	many	CASSPSGIFSYEQYF
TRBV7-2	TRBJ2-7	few	CASSPRSGTAAYEQYF
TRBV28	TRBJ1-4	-	CASSQREKLFF
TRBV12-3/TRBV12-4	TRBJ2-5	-	CASSLGGSEETQYF
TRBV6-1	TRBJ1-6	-	CASRKGQENSPLHF
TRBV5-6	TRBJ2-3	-	CASSSLASSTDTQYF
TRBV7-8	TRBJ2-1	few	CASSFFTEPRYNEQFF
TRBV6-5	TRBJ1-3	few	CAASGGGSGNTIYF
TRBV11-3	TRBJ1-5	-	CASSPLRRYNQPQHF
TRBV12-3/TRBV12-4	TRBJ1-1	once	CASSLQADTEAFF
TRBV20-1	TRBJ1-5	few	CSAGRTGRNQPQHF
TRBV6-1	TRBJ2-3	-	CASSTLGTTDTQYF
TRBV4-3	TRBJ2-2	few	CASSQGLSGTGELFF
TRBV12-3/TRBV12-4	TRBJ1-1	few	CASSLAGVNTEAFF
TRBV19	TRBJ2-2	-	CASSIGQTFSGELFF
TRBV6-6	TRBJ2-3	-	CASKTSDTDTQYF
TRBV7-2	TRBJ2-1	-	CASSPGEVEQFF
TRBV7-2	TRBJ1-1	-	CASSLQAGDAIAFF
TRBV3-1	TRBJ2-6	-	CASSRTSSGANVLTF
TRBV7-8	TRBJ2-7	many	CASSYFFIGLAGGSYEQYF
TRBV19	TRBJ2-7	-	CASAAKTGRSYEQYF
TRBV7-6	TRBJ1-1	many	CASSQGQNTEAFF
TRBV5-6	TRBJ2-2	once	CASSDGTGTGELFF
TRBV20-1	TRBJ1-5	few	CSAGRGISYNQPQHF
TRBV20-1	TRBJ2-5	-	CSAQKGGWETQYF
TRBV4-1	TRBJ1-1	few	CASSREDRKNTEAFF
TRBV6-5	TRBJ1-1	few	CASRRTLNTEAFF
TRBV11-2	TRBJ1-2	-	CASSFGTANYGYTF
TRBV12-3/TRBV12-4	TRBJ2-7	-	CASSLALAGGVEQYF
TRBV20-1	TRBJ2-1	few	CSAAGNGNEQFF
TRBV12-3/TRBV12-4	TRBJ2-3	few	CASSSDQAVETGTDTQYF
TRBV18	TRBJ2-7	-	CASSRSAKPYEQYF
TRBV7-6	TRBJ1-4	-	CASSWSGSNEKLFF
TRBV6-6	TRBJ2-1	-	CASSYGGGAFEQFF
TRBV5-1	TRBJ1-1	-	CASSYRASWVGNTEAFF
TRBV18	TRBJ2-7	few	CASSPPGARHEQYF
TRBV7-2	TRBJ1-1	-	CASSLPRTGGGSNTEAFF
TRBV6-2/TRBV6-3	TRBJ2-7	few	CASSPLREQYF
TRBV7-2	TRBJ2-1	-	CASSFRRNEQFF
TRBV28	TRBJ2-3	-	CASSLALAGREADTQYF
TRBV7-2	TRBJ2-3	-	CASSLRGTRDHTQYF
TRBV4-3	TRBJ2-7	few	CASSRERGYEQYF
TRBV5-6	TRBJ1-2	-	CASSFPNSARVSGYTF
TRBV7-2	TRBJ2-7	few	CASSLELVLSYEQYF
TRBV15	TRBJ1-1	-	CATANPLGQGRTEAFF
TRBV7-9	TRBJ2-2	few	CASSLRDSAGELFF
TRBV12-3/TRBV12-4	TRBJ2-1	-	CASSGLRLVRVEQFF
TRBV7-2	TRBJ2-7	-	CASSFGPGQNYEQYF
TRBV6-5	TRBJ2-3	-	CASSSLIATDTQYF
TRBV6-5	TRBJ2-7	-	CASSLLLGGAFEQYF
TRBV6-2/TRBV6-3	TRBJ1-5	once	CASSRPSGTGDQPQHF
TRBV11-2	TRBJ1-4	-	CASSGDRVKVFF
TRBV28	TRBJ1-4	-	CASSFTGTNNEKLFF